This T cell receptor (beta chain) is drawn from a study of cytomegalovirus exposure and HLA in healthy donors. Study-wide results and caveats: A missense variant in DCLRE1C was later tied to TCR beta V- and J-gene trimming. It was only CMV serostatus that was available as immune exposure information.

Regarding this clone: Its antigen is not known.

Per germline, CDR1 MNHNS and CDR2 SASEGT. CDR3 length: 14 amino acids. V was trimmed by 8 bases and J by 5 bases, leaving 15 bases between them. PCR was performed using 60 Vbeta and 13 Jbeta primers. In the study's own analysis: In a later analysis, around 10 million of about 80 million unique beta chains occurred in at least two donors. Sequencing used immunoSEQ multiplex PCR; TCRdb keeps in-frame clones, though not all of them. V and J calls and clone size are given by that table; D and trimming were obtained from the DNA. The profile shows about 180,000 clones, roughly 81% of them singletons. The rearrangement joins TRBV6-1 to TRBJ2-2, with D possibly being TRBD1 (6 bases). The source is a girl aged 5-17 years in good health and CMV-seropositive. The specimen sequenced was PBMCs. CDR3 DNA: TGTGCCAGCGGTCGAGGACAGCAAACCGGGGAGCTGTTTTTT. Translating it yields CASGRGQQTGELFF.